The 31 T cell receptor beta chains given below trace back to one sample, sequenced in a study of blood T cells in healthy people across ages. It was with a sample-barcoded 5' primer and a J-beta primer mix that a second PCR of roughly 7 to 12 cycles was run. TCRdb re-called the 5' RACE reads with MiXCR, one entry per CDR3 protein. Found here are fewer than 1,000,000 distinct CDR3 sequences, about 45% of them singletons; the top ten hold less than 20%. Sequenced sample: blood. Receptors were obtained from a man older than 75 in good health.

The genes are TRBV20-1 and TRBJ2-1; no clear D. This CDR3 contains 14 residues. V dropped 3 bases and J dropped 9 bases, with 18 bases sitting between them. Germline-derived CDR1 and CDR2 are DFQATT and SNEGSKA (reference sequence). CDR3 sequence (DNA): TGCAGTGCTAGCTTCGGGCTCCTCGGCGGTGAGCAGTTCTTC. Translating gives CSASFGLLGGEQFF.

As to this clonotype: A much bigger clone sits one base away, suggesting this may be a read error. The chain is built from TRBV29-1 and TRBJ2-7; perhaps TRBD1 as D (5 bases). The CDR3 has 13 amino acids. Germline-derived CDR1 and CDR2 are SQVTM and ANQGSEA. Written as DNA, the CDR3 is TGCAGCGCTGAAGTGGCAGGGTGGGCCGAGCAGTACTTC. Translation gives CSAEVAGWAEQYF.

The chain employs TRBV20-1 and TRBJ2-7, with 9 bases matching TRBD2. The trim removed 6 bases at V and 2 bases at J, leaving 5 bases unmatched. CDR1 is DFQATT and CDR2 is SNEGSKA in the germline V gene (reference sequence). The CDR3 has 13 residues. CDR3 sequence reads: CSASTSGTYEQYF. CDR3 sequence (DNA): TGCAGTGCGTCGACTAGCGGTACCTACGAGCAGTACTTC.

The chain couples TRBV11-2 to TRBJ2-3, with 9 bases matching TRBD2. V was clipped by 5 bases and J by 4 bases; unmatched bases: 13. The germline V gene has CDR1 SGHAT and CDR2 FQNNGV. The CDR3 consists of 17 residues. The CDR3 DNA sequence: TGTGCCAGCAGCCGTTATTCGGTAGCGGGAGTGGCAGATACGCAGTATTTT. This sequence encodes CASSRYSVAGVADTQYF.

This clonotype was picked up a small number of times. The chain combines TRBV4-2 with TRBJ2-3; D gene uncertain. V was shortened by 0 bases and J by 2 bases, with 3 bases between the two germline ends. CDR3 size: 13 residues. Germline V gene sequence: CDR1 LGHNA, CDR2 YNFKEQ. This CDR3 reads CASSQEPTDTQYF. The CDR3 DNA sequence: TGTGCCAGCAGCCAAGAGCCCACAGATACGCAGTATTTT.

This chain uses TRBV27 with TRBJ2-1; 7 bases line up with TRBD2. Germline-derived CDR1 and CDR2 are MNHEY and SMNVEV (reference sequence). The CDR3 loop spans 14 amino acids. Germline trimming cut 0 bases from V and 5 bases from J; bases unmatched to any gene: 1. As DNA, the CDR3 is TGTGCCAGCAGTTTATCACTAGCGAACAATGAGCAGTTCTTC. Encoded protein: CASSLSLANNEQFF.

The chain combines TRBV20-1 with TRBJ1-5, with TRBD1 identical over 8 bases. Per the germline V gene, CDR1 is DFQATT and CDR2 is SNEGSKA (reference sequence). The CDR3 spans 13 residues. The ends lost 6 bases at V and 7 bases at J; junction bases unmatched: 8. The CDR3 DNA is TGCAGTGCCCTGACAGGGGATCACCAGCCCCAGCATTTT. This encodes CSALTGDHQPQHF.

About this clonotype itself: At one boundary the junction diverges from the germline segment, which might be a read error. The V call is TRBV28, the J call TRBJ2-1, with 8 bases that match TRBD2. CDR3 length: 15 amino acids. The germline V gene encodes CDR1 MDHEN and CDR2 SYDVKM. The CDR3 coding sequence is TGTGCCAGCAGCGGACTAGCACGAAACTACAATGAGCAATTCTTC. Its translation: CASSGLARNYNEQFF.

Many counts were recorded for this clonotype. V is TRBV4-3 and J is TRBJ2-5; D gene uncertain. This CDR3 region has 13 residues. The germline V gene has CDR1 LGHNA and CDR2 YSLEER. Between the trimmed V and J ends, which lost 0 bases and 2 bases, there was a span of 4 bases. CDR3: CASSQELQETQYF. DNA for the CDR3: TGCGCCAGCAGCCAAGAATTGCAAGAGACCCAGTACTTC.

V and J are TRBV29-1 and TRBJ2-7; 11 nucleotides line up with TRBD2. V shed 0 bases, J shed 4 bases, and the junction held 8 bases outside the gene matches. Germline lookup yields CDR1 SQVTM and CDR2 ANQGSEA. The CDR3 consists of 16 residues. CDR3 sequence: CSVEDSTSGTIYEQYF. CDR3 bases: TGCAGCGTTGAAGATTCGACTAGCGGGACTATTTACGAGCAGTACTTC.

The rearrangement links TRBV13 to TRBJ2-7; TRBD2 matches at 7 bases. V was pared by 4 bases and J by 5 bases, with 8 bases of the junction left unmatched. CDR3 length: 14 residues. Germline CDR1 and CDR2: PRHDT and FYEKMQ (reference sequence). The CDR3 loop is CASSSGWGGDEQYF. The DNA of the CDR3 is TGTGCCAGCAGCTCTGGCTGGGGGGGGGACGAGCAGTACTTC. The full variable domain, its missing parts supplied by reference TRBV13 and TRBJ2-7, is AAGVIQSPRHLIKEKRETATLKCYPIPRHDTVYWYQQGPGQDPQFLISFYEKMQSDKGSIPDRFSAQQFSDYHSELNMSSLELGDSALYFCASSSGWGGDEQYFGPGTRLTVT.

Only a few counts were recorded for this clonotype. This chain joins TRBV20-1 and TRBJ2-1; 8 bases are shared with TRBD2. Germline V gives CDR1 DFQATT, CDR2 SNEGSKA (reference sequence). With 7 bases clipped from V and 9 bases from J, the junction kept 11 bases outside the gene matches. This CDR3 contains 13 residues. CDR3 in amino acids: CSVQFERESEQFF. The DNA for the CDR3 is TGCAGTGTCCAGTTCGAGCGGGAGAGTGAGCAGTTCTTC.

This clonotype was recorded a few times. The genes are TRBV5-1 and TRBJ2-1; 7 bases match TRBD2. V gave up 0 bases and J gave up 7 bases; unmatched junction bases: 4. CDR1 and CDR2 (germline): SGHRS, YFSETQ. This CDR3 comprises 14 residues. The CDR3 DNA sequence: TGCGCCAGCAGCTTGGTGGGACTACCAAATGAGCAGTTCTTC. Translating it yields CASSLVGLPNEQFF.

This rearrangement joins TRBV5-1 to TRBJ2-3; TRBD2 is a possible D gene (6 bases). CDR3 length equals 16 residues. Trimming removed 0 bases at V and 1 base at J, with 12 bases between. CDR1 is SGHRS, CDR2 YFSETQ, per germline. The CDR3, as DNA: TGCGCCAGCAGCTTGGTACCTAGCGATCGCACAGATACGCAGTATTTT. Translating it yields CASSLVPSDRTDTQYF.

The table lists this clonotype with a few counts. This chain uses TRBV7-2 with TRBJ1-4, with TRBD1 matching over 7 bases. Trimming at V came to 5 bases and at J to 7 bases, leaving 10 bases not matched to a gene. This CDR3 comprises 15 residues. CDR1 is SGHTA and CDR2 is FQGNSA in the germline V gene. In DNA, the CDR3 is TGTGCCAGCAGCGCACAGGGGACGCGAGGTGAAAAACTGTTTTTT. It is translated as CASSAQGTRGEKLFF.

As concerns this clonotype: A much larger clone sits a single nucleotide away, making a read error possible. V and J are TRBV28 and TRBJ2-1; 7 bases line up with TRBD1. The CDR3 sequence is 15 residues long. Germline-derived CDR1 and CDR2 are MDHEN and SYDVKM. The CDR3 DNA is TGTGCCAGCAGCCCCGACAGGGCCTCCTACAAGGAGCAGTTCTTC. Amino acids: CASSPDRASYKEQFF.

This clonotype was counted only a few times. The chain is built from TRBV2 and TRBJ2-1, with 13 bases lining up with TRBD2. CDR3 length equals 11 residues. Germline CDR1 reads SNHLY; CDR2 reads FYNNEI. J was trimmed by 14 bases and V by 9 bases; bases with no gene match: 4. CDR3 DNA sequence: TGTGCCAGTGGACTAGCGGGAGACAAGTTCTTC. Its protein is CASGLAGDKFF.

The chain couples TRBV9 to TRBJ2-2, with D uncertain. This CDR3 spans 14 amino acids. CDR1 and CDR2 (germline): SGDLS, YYNGEE. V dropped 0 bases and J dropped 1 base, with 4 bases sitting between them. CDR3 sequence reads: CASSVVRNTGELFF. CDR3 nucleotide sequence: TGTGCCAGCAGCGTAGTCCGGAACACCGGGGAGCTGTTTTTT.

The chain employs TRBV2 and TRBJ1-1; D is unresolved. CDR3 length: 15 residues. Trimming removed 6 bases at V and 2 bases at J, with 16 bases between. Germline lookup yields CDR1 SNHLY and CDR2 FYNNEI. Here the CDR3 DNA reads TGTGCCAGCAGCGCCCTGGATGAAGTAAACACTGAAGCTTTCTTT. Its protein is CASSALDEVNTEAFF.

The genes are TRBV19 and TRBJ2-6, with D perhaps matching TRBD2 (5 bases). Per the germline V gene, CDR1 is LNHDA and CDR2 is SQIVND (reference sequence). The CDR3 contains 16 residues. The V end lost 9 bases, the J end lost 2 bases, and 17 bases lay between the germline ends. CDR3 sequence (DNA): TGTGCCAGCGCAAACACAGACGGGGCTGGGGCCAACGTCCTGACTTTC. It codes for CASANTDGAGANVLTF.

The V call is TRBV5-1, the J call TRBJ2-7, with TRBD2 matching over 8 bases. The CDR3 has 15 residues. Germline V gene data show CDR1 as SGHRS and CDR2 as YFSETQ. The trim removed 6 bases at V and 0 bases at J, leaving 8 bases unmatched. The CDR3 spells CASTDTSGASYEQYF. As DNA, the CDR3 is TGCGCCAGCACGGACACTAGCGGAGCCTCCTACGAGCAGTACTTC.

The CDR3 DNA reads as TGTGCCAGCAGCTTACCCGAGGGTTTTGGGGATGAAAAACTGTTTTTT. Protein sequence: CASSLPEGFGDEKLFF. J is TRBJ1-4 and V is TRBV7-2; D unclear. This CDR3 is 16 amino acids long. Trimming stripped 2 bases from V and 6 bases from J, with 16 bases between. Germline CDR1 reads SGHTA; CDR2 reads FQGNSA.

This chain connects TRBV25-1 to TRBJ2-5; D may be TRBD1 (6 bases). The V and J ends lost 6 bases and 11 bases respectively, with 16 bases between them. The length of the CDR3 is 12 residues. Germline lookup yields CDR1 MGHDK and CDR2 SYGVNS. The CDR3 region has the DNA TGTGCCAGCAGCGCAGGGGTGATGGAGCAGTACTTC. It encodes CASSAGVMEQYF.

This clonotype appeared a few times. This chain uses TRBV6-1 with TRBJ1-5, with D uncertain. The germline CDR1 and CDR2 sequences are MNHNS and SASEGT. Trimming pared 0 bases from V and 1 base from J, leaving 7 bases between. This CDR3 has 15 residues. CDR3 DNA sequence: TGTGCCAGCAGTGAAGCAGGGCCCAGCAATCAGCCCCAGCATTTT. It translates to CASSEAGPSNQPQHF.

The chain recombines TRBV27 with TRBJ2-7; D is tentatively TRBD1 or TRBD2 (5 bases each). TRBJ2-5 explains the end of the DNA better; the J call may be wrong. Germline values: CDR1 MNHEY, CDR2 SMNVEV (reference sequence). The CDR3 sequence is 16 residues long. CDR3 amino acids: CASRSFLPGPEGTQYF. Here the CDR3 DNA reads TGTGCCAGCAGGTCATTCCTCCCGGGGCCTGAAGGGACCCAGTACTTC.

This clonotype was seen once. Its ends do not fully match the called genes, so a read error is possible. This chain joins TRBV7-9 and TRBJ2-7; 8 nucleotides agree with TRBD2. CDR1 is SEHNR, CDR2 FQNEAQ, per germline (reference sequence). The CDR3 contains 13 residues. CDR3 sequence (DNA): TGTTCCAGCAGCCCCAGCGGGGGCTACGAGCAGTACTTC. Protein product: CSSSPSGGYEQYF.

This chain links TRBV20-1 with TRBJ2-4; perhaps TRBD2 as D (6 bases). Trimming took 5 bases from V and 13 from J, leaving 39 bases between them. The CDR3 consists of 19 residues. CDR1 is DFQATT and CDR2 is SNEGSKA in the germline V gene (reference sequence). The CDR3 nucleotides are TGCAGTGCTCCTGACTCTTCTAGCGCGGTACGGTTCTCCTACAATGAGCAGTACTTC. As protein: CSAPDSSSAVRFSYNEQYF.

In this sample, this clonotype turned up a few times. This sequence joins TRBV28 and TRBJ2-4, with 11 bases fitting TRBD1. Near its end, the DNA agrees better with TRBJ2-7, so the J call may be wrong. The CDR3 extends over 15 amino acids. CDR1 and CDR2 from the germline V gene are MDHEN and SYDVKM. The CDR3 region is CASSLKGTGGHEQYF. In nucleotides, the CDR3 is TGTGCCAGCAGTTTAAAAGGGACAGGGGGACACGAGCAGTACTTC.

This clonotype appeared a few times. Since a much larger clone is just one base distant, this may be a read error. The rearrangement uses TRBV6-4 and TRBJ2-7, with 7 nucleotides matching TRBD1. This CDR3 has 17 residues. Looked up from germline, CDR1 is MRHNA and CDR2 is SNTAGT. Losses at the gene ends were 2 bases for V and 7 bases for J; bases not matched to a gene: 17. The CDR3 region has the DNA TGTGCCAGCAGTGACGGGTCCACAGGGACAGCCTACAATGAGCAGTACTTC. Amino acids: CASSDGSTGTAYNEQYF.

A few counts support this clonotype. This sequence joins TRBV7-9 and TRBJ2-7; TRBD2 aligns across 7 bases. Germline values: CDR1 SEHNR, CDR2 FQNEAQ (reference sequence). This CDR3 is 17 amino acids long. With 3 bases clipped from V and 5 bases from J, the junction kept 16 bases outside the gene matches. DNA for the CDR3: TGTGCCAGCAGCTTTAATCCTCGGACTAGTTCTAACCACGAGCAGTACTTC. Its protein product is CASSFNPRTSSNHEQYF.

The V and J genes are TRBV7-9 and TRBJ1-6; D ambiguous. Germline-derived CDR1 and CDR2 are SEHNR and FQNEAQ (reference sequence). The CDR3 is 14 amino acids. V was pared by 2 bases and J by 7 bases, with 9 bases between. CDR3 sequence (DNA): TGTGCCAGCAGCTTACAAGGGAAGAATTCACCCCTCCACTTT. This encodes CASSLQGKNSPLHF. Complete variable domain (other parts from reference TRBV7-9 and TRBJ1-6): DTGVSQNPRHKITKRGQNVTFRCDPISEHNRLYWYRQTLGQGPEFLTYFQNEAQLEKSRLLSDRFSAERPKGSFSTLEIQRTEQGDSAMYLCASSLQGKNSPLHFGNGTRLTVT.